This paragraph reports one T cell receptor (beta chain). A multiplex PCR was run with 60 Vbeta primers and 13 Jbeta primers. Assay used: immunoSEQ multiplex PCR; TCRdb lists only in-frame clones, some missing. This sample has 95,000 to 150,000 clones, with roughly 70% found just once. These data come from a study of cytomegalovirus exposure and HLA in healthy donors. V lost 5 bases and J 3 bases, leaving 14 bases between the germline ends. Germline V gene lookup returns CDR1 MNHNS and CDR2 SASEGT. The CDR3 extends over 15 amino acids. Sequencing input: PBMCs. This TCR came from a man aged 35 to 55 in good health and CMV-seropositive. The chain has TRBV6-1 and TRBJ2-4, with D tentatively TRBD2 (7 bases). CDR3 in amino acids: CASSMGGGGKNIQYF. The CDR3 DNA is TGTGCCAGCAGTATGGGGGGAGGGGGCAAAAACATTCAGTACTTC.